The 8 T cell receptor beta chains reported below all come from one sample, sequenced in a study of blood T cell repertoires in COVID-19. Clones were read by immunoSEQ multiplex PCR, and TCRdb kept only the in-frame ones, dropping some. The sample yields 70,000 to 100,000 clones, roughly 82% seen once. Material: peripheral blood. These receptors all come from a man aged 50-60 years with active or convalescent COVID-19.

The V call is TRBV6-6, the J call TRBJ1-1, with unresolved D. The V gene's germline CDR1 is MNHNY and CDR2 SVGAGI (reference sequence). V dropped 0 bases and J dropped 0 bases, with 8 bases sitting between them. The CDR3 contains 15 residues. The chain's CDR3 is CASSYSRQMNTEAFF. The CDR3 region has the DNA TGTGCCAGCAGTTACTCGAGGCAGATGAACACTGAAGCTTTCTTT.

This clone was found once. The rearrangement uses TRBV28 and TRBJ2-1; 9 bases are a match to TRBD2. V was clipped by 1 base and J by 11 bases; unmatched bases: 9. Germline CDR1 is MDHEN and CDR2 is SYDVKM. The CDR3 runs to 15 residues. CDR3 coding DNA: TGTGCCAGCAGTTTATCGGGCGGGGGGGCCTTCCAGCAGTTCTTC. Its protein is CASSLSGGGAFQQFF. Full variable domain (remainder filled in from reference TRBV28 and TRBJ2-1): DVKVTQSSRYLVKRTGEKVFLECVQDMDHENMFWYRQDPGLGLRLIYFSYDVKMKEKGDIPEGYSVSREKKERFSLILESASTNQTSMYLCASSLSGGGAFQQFFGPGTRLTVL.

Regarding this clone: Other DNA sequences within the sample encode an identical CDR3. The chain links TRBV27 to TRBJ1-2; D may be TRBD1 (6 bases). V was trimmed by 5 bases and J by 4 bases, leaving 14 bases between them. CDR1 and CDR2 (germline): MNHEY, SMNVEV (reference sequence). CDR3 size: 14 residues. For the CDR3, the DNA is TGTGCCAGCAGTCCTCGAACAGGGAGCTATGGCTACACCTTC. This sequence encodes CASSPRTGSYGYTF.

The chain is built from TRBV28 and TRBJ2-2; D may be TRBD1 (6 bases). CDR3 length equals 13 residues. V gave up 6 bases and J gave up 4 bases, with 9 bases separating them. Germline V lookup: CDR1 MDHEN, CDR2 SYDVKM. The CDR3 sequence is CASRRGSTGELFF. Here the CDR3 DNA reads TGTGCCAGCAGGAGGGGGAGCACCGGGGAGCTGTTTTTT.

The CDR3 sequence is CASRRTGKETEAFF. CDR3 nucleotides: TGTGCCAGCAGAAGGACAGGGAAAGAAACTGAAGCTTTCTTT. The V gene is TRBV5-4, the J gene TRBJ1-1; 8 bases line up with TRBD1. The CDR3 sequence is 14 residues long. The germline gives CDR1 SGHNT, CDR2 YYREEE (reference sequence). V was pared by 5 bases and J by 5 bases, with 8 bases of the junction left unmatched.

The genes are TRBV24-1 and TRBJ2-3, with D possibly matching TRBD1 (5 bases). The CDR3 length is 15 residues. Per the germline V gene, CDR1 is KGHDR and CDR2 is SFDVKD. The V gene lost 2 bases and the J gene lost 1 base, with 9 bases spanning the gap. The CDR3 region has the DNA TGTGCCACCAGTGATTCTGGCAGGGGCACAGATACGCAGTATTTT. It codes for CATSDSGRGTDTQYF.

The V and J genes are TRBV4-3 and TRBJ2-1, with TRBD1 as a possible D gene (6 bases). Germline-derived CDR1 and CDR2 are LGHNA and YSLEER. This CDR3 comprises 12 residues. V lost 2 bases, J lost 8 bases, and 7 bases lay in between. The CDR3 bases are TGCGCCAGCAGCCAACAGGGGTATGAGCAGTTCTTC. The encoded protein is CASSQQGYEQFF.

This clone turned up a few times. The chain is built from TRBV7-9 and TRBJ2-5; D might be TRBD1 (5 bases). The CDR3 extends over 13 amino acids. V shed 5 bases and J shed 4 bases, with 11 bases lying between them. CDR1 is SEHNR and CDR2 is FQNEAQ in the germline V gene (reference sequence). The CDR3: CASSASGLETQYF. In nucleotides, the CDR3 is TGTGCCAGCAGCGCATCAGGGTTAGAGACCCAGTACTTC.